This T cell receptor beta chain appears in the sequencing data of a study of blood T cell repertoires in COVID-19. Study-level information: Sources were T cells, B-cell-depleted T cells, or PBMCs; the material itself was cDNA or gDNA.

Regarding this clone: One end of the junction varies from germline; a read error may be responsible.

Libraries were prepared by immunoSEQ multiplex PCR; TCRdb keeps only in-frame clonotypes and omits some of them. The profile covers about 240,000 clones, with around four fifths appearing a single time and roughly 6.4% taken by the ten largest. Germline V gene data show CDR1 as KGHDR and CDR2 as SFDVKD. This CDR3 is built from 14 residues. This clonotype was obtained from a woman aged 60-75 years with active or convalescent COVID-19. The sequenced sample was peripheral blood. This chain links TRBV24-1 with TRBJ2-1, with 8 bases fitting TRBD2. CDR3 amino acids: CATSGTSRGNEQFF. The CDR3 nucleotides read TGTGCCACAAGTGGGACTAGTAGAGGCAATGAGCAGTTCTTC.